This T cell receptor (beta chain) was captured in a study of cytomegalovirus exposure and HLA in healthy donors (TCRdb year 2017). Study-level background: A later analysis indicated that the 120 or so validation repertoires were generated on the platform also employed for the 670 or so repertoires of the first cohort. Besides the first cohort of 666 subjects, a separate validation cohort made up of 120 different subjects was used. The study combined high-throughput TCR immunosequencing, statistical association of individual TCRs with disease status, and machine learning to predict cytomegalovirus infection status. The aim of the study was to test whether cataloging public T cell receptors could identify signatures of past pathogen exposure. Study-wide conclusions, independent of this receptor: Most TCR sequences were observed very rarely across donors, whereas some public TCRs were present in many individuals. In a later analysis, TCRs clustered in the first cohort were found to also tend to co-occur in the 120 or so validation repertoires, with 85% to 95% of cluster scores above 0. Three of the identified cytomegalovirus-associated TCR beta chains were confirmed in vitro to be specific for cytomegalovirus antigens. The study listed 150 to 200 TCR beta chains as associated with cytomegalovirus. The validation cohort had no HLA typing available for a later analysis, so co-occurrence within that cohort was assessed over all 120 or so repertoires. The classifier was reported to diagnose cytomegalovirus status with high specificity and sensitivity in both the original cohort and the validation cohort. According to the authors, the approach could potentially be generalized to other disease states and immunological phenotypes.

Donors formed part of the validation cohort, which comprised approximately 130 subjects and was distinct from the first cohort of 666 subjects. Libraries came from the immunoSEQ multiplex PCR assay. Per the original workflow: A statistical classification framework was developed to diagnose cytomegalovirus status using the catalog of TCR beta chain sequences. Entries here come from immuneACCESS through TCRdb and include only in-frame sequences with V and J called. Some clones fail to appear in such tables; in the studies checked, an unresolved V gene covers under half of the shortfall, and the cause of the remainder is unknown. V and J calls and clone size are given by that table; D and trimming were obtained from the DNA. This sample is represented by over 250,000 clones; 87% of them were singletons. Approximately 1% of the sample rests with the top ten. As to this clone: Its recognized antigen is unknown. No base quality information exists; no much larger clone differs at one position.

This sequence was found in a woman aged 25-40 years in good health and CMV-seropositive. The source material was PBMCs.

The nucleotides read TGTGCCAGCGCGGGTACACCAACAGGGGTAAATCAGCCCCAGCATTTT. Translated, this gives CASAGTPTGVNQPQHF. Recombination joined TRBV2 with TRBJ1-5; 7 nucleotides in the junction match TRBD1. The CDR3, cysteine through phenylalanine, is 16 amino acids long. Solely the CDR3 DNA is kept, with 48 bases framed from the first base. The germline V gene supplies CDR1 SNHLY and CDR2 FYNNEI. V is pruned by 8 bases and J by 4 bases, leaving 14 bases of the junction without a gene match.